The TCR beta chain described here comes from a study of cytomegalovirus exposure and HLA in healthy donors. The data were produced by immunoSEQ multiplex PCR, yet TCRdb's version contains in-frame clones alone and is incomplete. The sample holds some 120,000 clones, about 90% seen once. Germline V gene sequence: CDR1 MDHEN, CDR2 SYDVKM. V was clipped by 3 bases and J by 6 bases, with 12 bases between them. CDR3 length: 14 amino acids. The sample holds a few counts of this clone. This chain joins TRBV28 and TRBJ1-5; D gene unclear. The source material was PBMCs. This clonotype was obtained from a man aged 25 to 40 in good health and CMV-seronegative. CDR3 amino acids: CASSFIREAQPQHF. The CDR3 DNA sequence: TGTGCCAGCAGTTTTATTAGGGAGGCTCAGCCCCAGCATTTT.